A selection of T cell receptor beta chains follows, all from one sample in a study of T cell responses to AZD1222 COVID-19 vaccine. Generated by immunoSEQ multiplex PCR, the TCRdb table keeps only in-frame clones and is missing some. The data hold around 130,000 clones, with around 87% observed a single time. Sequences were derived from peripheral blood, sampled 28 days after the second AZD1222 dose. Receptors were obtained from an adult who received the AZD1222 COVID-19 vaccine. Both conserved end residues are part of each CDR3. Fields, in order: clone size, D gene, J gene, V gene, CDR3 DNA, CDR3 protein. D genes are given only for firm matches. Part of the rows lack a size; the others show once, few, many or a class for expanded clones.

clone_size: .; d_call: .; j_call: TRBJ1-6; v_call: TRBV9; cdr3_nt: TGTGCCAGCAGCGTAGAATTTGGAGGCGGTTCACCCCTCCACTTT; cdr3_aa: CASSVEFGGGSPLHF
clone_size: once; d_call: TRBD1; j_call: TRBJ1-6; v_call: TRBV5-1; cdr3_nt: TGCGCCAGCAGCTTGGGCTTAGGACAGGGGGATTCACCCCTCCACTTT; cdr3_aa: CASSLGLGQGDSPLHF
clone_size: .; d_call: .; j_call: TRBJ1-3; v_call: TRBV19; cdr3_nt: TGTGCCAGTAGTATAGACGTTCGCTCTGGAAACACCATATATTTT; cdr3_aa: CASSIDVRSGNTIYF
clone_size: .; d_call: .; j_call: TRBJ1-5; v_call: TRBV6-6; cdr3_nt: TGTGCCAGCAGCAGCGACACGGGCAATCAGCCCCAGCATTTT; cdr3_aa: CASSSDTGNQPQHF
clone_size: .; d_call: TRBD1; j_call: TRBJ1-2; v_call: TRBV11-2; cdr3_nt: TGTGCCAGCAGCGTAGCAGGGGGCGATGGCTACACCTTC; cdr3_aa: CASSVAGGDGYTF
clone_size: .; d_call: .; j_call: TRBJ1-2; v_call: TRBV6-5; cdr3_nt: TGTGCCAGCAGTTACTCAGGGCTAAGCTACACCTTC; cdr3_aa: CASSYSGLSYTF
clone_size: few; d_call: .; j_call: TRBJ1-2; v_call: TRBV7-8; cdr3_nt: TGTGCCAGCAGCCCCCAGACAGGAAGCTATGGCTACACCTTC; cdr3_aa: CASSPQTGSYGYTF
clone_size: .; d_call: .; j_call: TRBJ1-6; v_call: TRBV28; cdr3_nt: TGTGCCAGCAGACCAACCGGGAGAAAGAACTCACCCCTCCACTTT; cdr3_aa: CASRPTGRKNSPLHF
clone_size: once; d_call: TRBD1; j_call: TRBJ1-5; v_call: TRBV18; cdr3_nt: TGTGCCAGCTCGCAAAAACAGGGGCAGCCCCAGCATTTT; cdr3_aa: CASSQKQGQPQHF
clone_size: .; d_call: TRBD2; j_call: TRBJ2-3; v_call: TRBV27; cdr3_nt: TGTGCCAGCAGTCCCCGACTAGCGGGGGCTCTAGGGGATACGCAGTATTTT; cdr3_aa: CASSPRLAGALGDTQYF
clone_size: .; d_call: TRBD1; j_call: TRBJ2-7; v_call: TRBV9; cdr3_nt: TGTGCCAGCAGCGCGAGCCCCTTGACAGGGTATTACGAGCAGTACTTC; cdr3_aa: CASSASPLTGYYEQYF
clone_size: .; d_call: .; j_call: TRBJ2-5; v_call: TRBV7-2; cdr3_nt: TGTGCCAGCAGCTTTGACAGGAGGGCGGAGACCCAGTACTTC; cdr3_aa: CASSFDRRAETQYF
clone_size: .; d_call: .; j_call: TRBJ1-3; v_call: TRBV3-1/TRBV3-2; cdr3_nt: TGTGCCAGCAGCCAAGACGCCTCGCAAGGAAACACCATATATTTT; cdr3_aa: CASSQDASQGNTIYF
clone_size: .; d_call: .; j_call: TRBJ1-4; v_call: TRBV11-2; cdr3_nt: TGTGCCAGCAGCTTATGGGAACATATTGCAACTAATGAAAAACTGTTTTTT; cdr3_aa: CASSLWEHIATNEKLFF
clone_size: .; d_call: TRBD1; j_call: TRBJ1-1; v_call: TRBV5-5; cdr3_nt: TGTGCCAGCAGCTACAGGGGGATAAACACTGAAGCTTTCTTT; cdr3_aa: CASSYRGINTEAFF
clone_size: .; d_call: .; j_call: TRBJ1-2; v_call: TRBV9; cdr3_nt: TGTGCCAGCAGCGCGTGGGGGACCGTTCATGGCTACACCTTC; cdr3_aa: CASSAWGTVHGYTF
clone_size: many; d_call: TRBD2; j_call: TRBJ2-7; v_call: TRBV7-2; cdr3_nt: TGTGCCAGCAGGTTCAATAGCGGGACAATCTACGAGCAGTACTTC; cdr3_aa: CASRFNSGTIYEQYF
clone_size: once; d_call: .; j_call: TRBJ1-2; v_call: TRBV6-5; cdr3_nt: TGTGCCAGCACAGAAGGGGACCGTAACTATGGCTACACCTTC; cdr3_aa: CASTEGDRNYGYTF
clone_size: .; d_call: .; j_call: TRBJ1-3; v_call: TRBV15; cdr3_nt: TGTGCCACCAGGCAGATCTCTGGAAACACCATATATTTT; cdr3_aa: CATRQISGNTIYF
clone_size: .; d_call: .; j_call: TRBJ1-5; v_call: TRBV10-1; cdr3_nt: TGCGCCAGCAGGGGGAATCAGCCCCAGCATTTT; cdr3_aa: CASRGNQPQHF
clone_size: .; d_call: .; j_call: TRBJ2-7; v_call: TRBV29-1; cdr3_nt: TGCAGCGTCGTCGGGGGAGAGGCCTACGAGCAGTACTTC; cdr3_aa: CSVVGGEAYEQYF
clone_size: .; d_call: .; j_call: TRBJ2-5; v_call: TRBV18; cdr3_nt: TGTGCCAGCTCTAGAAACCAAGAGACCCAGTACTTC; cdr3_aa: CASSRNQETQYF
clone_size: .; d_call: .; j_call: TRBJ2-1; v_call: TRBV28; cdr3_nt: TGTGCCAGCAGCCCAGGGGGGCCATACTACAATGAGCAGTTCTTC; cdr3_aa: CASSPGGPYYNEQFF